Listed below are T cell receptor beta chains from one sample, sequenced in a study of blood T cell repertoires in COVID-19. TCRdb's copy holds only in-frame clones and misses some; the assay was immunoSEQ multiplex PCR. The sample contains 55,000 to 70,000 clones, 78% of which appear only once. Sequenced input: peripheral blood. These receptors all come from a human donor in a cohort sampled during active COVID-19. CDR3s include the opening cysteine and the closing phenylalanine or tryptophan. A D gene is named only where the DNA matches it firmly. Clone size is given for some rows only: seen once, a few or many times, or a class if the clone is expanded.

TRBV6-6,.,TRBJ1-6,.,CASLLNTGYNSPLHF,TGTGCCAGCCTCTTAAATACAGGTTATAATTCACCCCTCCACTTT
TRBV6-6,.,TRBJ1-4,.,CASSPNGGGGDEKLFF,TGTGCCAGCAGCCCCAATGGGGGGGGAGGCGATGAAAAACTGTTTTTT
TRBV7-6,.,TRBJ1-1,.,CASSSHEYTEAFF,TGTGCCAGCAGCTCCCATGAGTACACTGAAGCTTTCTTT
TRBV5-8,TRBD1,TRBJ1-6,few,CASSPGQGYSPLHF,TGTGCCAGCAGCCCGGGACAGGGTTATTCACCCCTCCACTTT
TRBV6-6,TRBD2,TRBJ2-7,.,CASSYAGAGYEQYF,TGTGCCAGCAGTTACGCGGGAGCGGGCTACGAGCAGTACTTC
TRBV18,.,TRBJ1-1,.,CASSPFDTTGTEAFF,TGTGCCAGCTCACCCTTCGACACAACGGGGACTGAAGCTTTCTTT
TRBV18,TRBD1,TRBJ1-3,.,CASSPTGTGNTIYF,TGTGCCAGCTCCCCGACAGGGACTGGAAACACCATATATTTT
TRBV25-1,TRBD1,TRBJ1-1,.,CASSETGTVANTEAFF,TGTGCCAGCAGTGAAACCGGGACAGTGGCGAACACTGAAGCTTTCTTT
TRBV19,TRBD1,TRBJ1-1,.,CASSPGTGNTEAFF,TGTGCCAGTTCCCCCGGGACAGGGAATACTGAAGCTTTCTTT
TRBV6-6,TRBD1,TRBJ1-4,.,CASRLTGVSEKLFF,TGTGCCAGCAGATTGACAGGGGTGAGCGAAAAACTGTTTTTT
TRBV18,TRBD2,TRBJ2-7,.,CASSPLLRGGRAFEQYF,TGTGCCAGCTCACCACTGCTTCGTGGCGGGAGGGCCTTCGAGCAGTACTTC
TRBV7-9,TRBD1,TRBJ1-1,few,CASSSRQGTEAFF,TGTGCCAGCAGCTCCCGACAGGGCACTGAAGCTTTCTTT